A selection of T cell receptor beta chains follows, all from one sample in a study of human T cells and chemical hapten exposure. TCRdb processed the RACE reads anew with MiXCR; each CDR3 protein has one entry. The top ten clones hold nearly 3.5% of a sample with tens of thousands of distinct CDR3 sequences, roughly 8.5% of them seen once. The sample was whole blood, taken in connection with sensitization to the hapten diphenylcyclopropenone (DPC). These receptor sequences come from a woman in her forties or fifties with alopecia areata. Some clones in this sample may be carry-over from other donors' samples. CDR3s include the opening cysteine and the closing phenylalanine or tryptophan. Fields, in order: J gene, V gene, clone size, D gene, CDR3 DNA, CDR3 protein. D genes are given only for firm matches. Clone size is not always given. Where it is, it says once, few, many or a class for expanded clones.

J: TRBJ2-7; V: TRBV19; size: few; D: TRBD1; DNA: TGTGCCAGTAGTTCAACAGGGGGCTACGAGCAGTACTTC; CDR3: CASSSTGGYEQYF
J: TRBJ1-1; V: TRBV12-3/TRBV12-4; size: many; D: NA; DNA: TGTGCCACCATCGACTGGATTGTCATGAACACTGAAGCTTTCTTT; CDR3: CATIDWIVMNTEAFF
J: TRBJ2-5; V: TRBV12-3/TRBV12-4; size: NA; D: TRBD2; DNA: TGTGCCAGCAGTTTCACTAGCGGGGGTGAGACCCAGTACTTC; CDR3: CASSFTSGGETQYF
J: TRBJ2-5; V: TRBV28; size: NA; D: TRBD2; DNA: TGTGCCAGCAATACCATACTCGGGGCCCGGGAGGGAGAGACCCAGTACTTC; CDR3: CASNTILGAREGETQYF
J: TRBJ1-6; V: TRBV6-6; size: NA; D: TRBD1; DNA: TGTGCCAGCAGAGGACAGGGTGGTAATAATTCACCCCTCCACTTT; CDR3: CASRGQGGNNSPLHF
J: TRBJ2-1; V: TRBV28; size: few; D: NA; DNA: TGTGCCAGCAGTTTTTTGGGGGCAGGGCAGTTCTTC; CDR3: CASSFLGAGQFF
J: TRBJ2-7; V: TRBV28; size: few; D: TRBD2; DNA: TGTGCCAGCACCCGACTAGCCCACGAGCAGTACTTC; CDR3: CASTRLAHEQYF
J: TRBJ2-7; V: TRBV29-1; size: many; D: TRBD2; DNA: TGCAGCGTTGGCCCTAGCGGGAGTTACGAGCAGTACTTC; CDR3: CSVGPSGSYEQYF
J: TRBJ1-6; V: TRBV7-2; size: few; D: TRBD1; DNA: TGTGCCAGCAGCTTCCGGACAGGCTACTCACCCCTCCACTTT; CDR3: CASSFRTGYSPLHF
J: TRBJ2-3; V: TRBV18; size: many; D: TRBD2; DNA: TGTGCCAGCTCACCTCCCCGGGGGAGGGGCACAGATACGCAGTATTTT; CDR3: CASSPPRGRGTDTQYF